This passage covers 23 T cell receptor beta chains from one sample sequenced in a study of blood T cells in healthy people across ages. A second roughly 6 to 11 cycle PCR used barcoded and J-beta primers. TCRdb re-called the 5' RACE reads with MiXCR, one entry per CDR3 protein. This table has about 280,000 distinct CDR3 sequences, 27% appearing once. The sequencing sample was made of blood. These receptors were obtained from a woman aged 70 to 79 in good health.

The rearrangement links TRBV14 to TRBJ2-1, with D possibly being TRBD2 (5 bases). Trimming removed 4 bases at V and 3 bases at J, with 13 bases between. Germline CDR1 SGHDN, CDR2 FVKESK. The CDR3 loop spans 15 amino acids. Here the CDR3 reads CASSPYIAYYNEQFF. CDR3 nucleotides: TGTGCCAGCAGCCCTTATATAGCGTACTACAATGAGCAGTTCTTC.

V usage is TRBV27 and J usage is TRBJ2-1; tentatively, D is TRBD2 (6 bases). The closer fit of TRBJ2-5 to the DNA end suggests the J call may be wrong. Germline lookup yields CDR1 MNHEY and CDR2 SMNVEV (reference sequence). The CDR3 has 15 residues. Here the CDR3 reads CASSLSPGRGETQYF. The DNA for the CDR3 is TGTGCCAGCAGTTTATCACCAGGGCGGGGTGAGACCCAGTACTTC.

The chain uses TRBV3-1 and TRBJ2-3, with 8 nucleotides matching TRBD2. The ends lost 4 bases at V and 2 bases at J; junction bases unmatched: 11. Germline assignment: CDR1 LGHDT and CDR2 YNNKEL (reference sequence). The CDR3 runs 17 residues. As DNA, the CDR3 is TGTGCCAGCAGCCCCAGCGGACTAGCAGGACCCACAGATACGCAGTATTTT. Protein: CASSPSGLAGPTDTQYF.

This clonotype was picked up a small number of times. V and J are TRBV7-9 and TRBJ1-1; 7 positions agree with TRBD1. The V gene end was trimmed by 4 bases and the J gene end by 8 bases; junction bases not matched to a gene: 4. Germline CDR1 reads SEHNR; CDR2 reads FQNEAQ (reference sequence). There are 12 residues in the CDR3. CDR3 amino acids: CASSSGTAEAFF. CDR3 coding DNA: TGTGCCAGCAGCTCCGGGACAGCCGAAGCTTTCTTT.

The chain recombines TRBV7-2 with TRBJ1-1; the D gene is possibly TRBD1 (5 bases). The CDR3 totals 15 residues. The V gene's germline CDR1 is SGHTA and CDR2 FQGNSA. Trimming removed 5 bases from V and 0 bases from J, with 13 bases in between. The CDR3 loop is CASSGRGGLNTEAFF. DNA for the CDR3: TGTGCCAGCAGCGGACGGGGGGGGTTGAACACTGAAGCTTTCTTT.

This chain uses TRBV11-2 with TRBJ2-5; the match to TRBD2 covers 8 bases. The V gene end was trimmed by 1 base and the J gene end by 1 base; junction bases not matched to a gene: 5. This CDR3 is 16 amino acids long. CDR1 is SGHAT, CDR2 FQNNGV, per germline. As DNA, the CDR3 is TGTGCCAGCAGCTTAGGGACTAGCCGGTCCCAAGAGACCCAGTACTTC. Translation gives CASSLGTSRSQETQYF.

This clonotype was picked up a small number of times. This sequence joins TRBV28 and TRBJ1-5; 9 bases line up with TRBD1. Germline CDR1 reads MDHEN; CDR2 reads SYDVKM. This CDR3 region has 16 residues. Trimming took 6 bases from V and 4 from J; bases not matched to a gene: 10. CDR3 sequence (DNA): TGTGCCAGCAGCGTTCCAACAGGGGGCGGGAATCAGCCCCAGCATTTT. Translated: CASSVPTGGGNQPQHF.

Details on this clonotype: A much larger clone differs by one base, so this may be a read error. This rearrangement joins TRBV6-5 to TRBJ1-1; 8 bases match TRBD1. The germline V gene has CDR1 MNHEY and CDR2 SVGAGI. CDR3 length equals 12 residues. CDR3 protein: CTSSYRGEEAFF. The DNA of the CDR3 is TGTACCAGCAGTTACAGGGGGGAGGAAGCTTTCTTT.

The J gene is TRBJ2-7, the V gene TRBV29-1; no reliable D call. The end of the DNA is better explained by TRBJ2-1, so the J call may be wrong. CDR1 SQVTM and CDR2 ANQGSEA come from the germline V gene. The CDR3 spans 11 residues. CDR3 sequence (DNA): TGCAGCGGTGCCAGAAGCGAACCCCAGTTCTTC. Translated: CSGARSEPQFF.

The chain recombines TRBV7-9 with TRBJ1-5, with 8 positions matching TRBD1. V gave up 5 bases and J gave up 5 bases; unmatched junction bases: 5. This CDR3 is 14 amino acids long. Germline values: CDR1 SEHNR, CDR2 FQNEAQ (reference sequence). In DNA form, the CDR3 reads TGTGCCAGCAGCCTTGACAGGGGAGATCAGCCCCAGCATTTT. It yields the protein CASSLDRGDQPQHF.

The genes are TRBV7-2 and TRBJ2-3; D call uncertain. Germline loops: CDR1 SGHTA, CDR2 FQGNSA. The germline V and J ends were trimmed by 2 bases and 4 bases, with 13 bases remaining between them. This CDR3 comprises 15 residues. The CDR3 loop is CASSLLGPGADTQYF. The CDR3 bases are TGTGCCAGCAGCTTACTAGGGCCTGGCGCAGATACGCAGTATTTT.

This clonotype was seen only a few times. Here the CDR3 reads CSVVVAGRTDTQYF. CDR3 DNA: TGCAGCGTTGTTGTCGCGGGTAGGACAGATACGCAGTATTTT. The chain combines TRBV29-1 with TRBJ2-3, with D perhaps matching TRBD2 (5 bases). Per germline, CDR1 SQVTM and CDR2 ANQGSEA. Trimming removed 4 bases from V and 3 bases from J, with 14 bases in between. The CDR3 has 14 amino acids.

This chain links TRBV5-1 with TRBJ1-2, with TRBD1 as a possible D gene (6 bases). V was clipped by 4 bases and J by 5 bases, with 12 bases between them. The CDR3 loop spans 13 amino acids. Looked up from germline, CDR1 is SGHRS and CDR2 is YFSETQ. CDR3: CASSTGQMYGYTF. Here the CDR3 DNA reads TGCGCCAGCAGCACAGGACAGATGTATGGCTACACCTTC. The full variable domain, completed using reference TRBV5-1 and TRBJ1-2, is KAGVTQTPRYLIKTRGQQVTLSCSPISGHRSVSWYQQTPGQGLQFLFEYFSETQRNKGNFPGRFSGRQFSNSRSEMNVSTLELGDSALYLCASSTGQMYGYTFGSGTRLTVV.

This clonotype has ten or more counts. The CDR3 sequence is CASSLQGLGEKLFF. Here the CDR3 DNA reads TGTGCCAGCAGCTTACAGGGGTTAGGGGAAAAACTGTTTTTT. This chain links TRBV5-6 with TRBJ1-4, with 7 bases matching TRBD1. The V gene's germline CDR1 is SGHDT and CDR2 YYEEEE. V was clipped by 2 bases and J by 8 bases; unmatched bases: 6. The CDR3 extends over 14 amino acids. The entire variable domain, with the rest obtained from reference TRBV5-6 and TRBJ1-4, is as follows: DAGVTQSPTHLIKTRGQQVTLRCSPKSGHDTVSWYQQALGQGPQFIFQYYEEEERQRGNFPDRFSGHQFPNYSSELNVNALLLGDSALYLCASSLQGLGEKLFFGSGTQLSVL.

The sample holds a few counts of this clonotype. The J gene is TRBJ2-1, the V gene TRBV14; D perhaps matches TRBD1 (6 bases). This CDR3 region has 16 residues. Germline values: CDR1 SGHDN, CDR2 FVKESK. Trimming left V 0 bases short and J 7 bases short, with 16 bases between. The CDR3 is CASSQDSRTRGNEQFF. In DNA, the CDR3 is TGTGCCAGCAGCCAAGATTCTAGGACGAGGGGGAATGAGCAGTTCTTC.

This chain joins TRBV29-1 and TRBJ1-4, with 7 bases that match TRBD1. The CDR3 is made up of 15 amino acids. The germline CDR1 and CDR2 sequences are SQVTM and ANQGSEA. V lost 6 bases and J lost 2; bases outside the gene matches: 9. The CDR3 sequence is CSVRIKGATNEKLFF. In nucleotides, the CDR3 is TGCAGCGTCCGCATCAAGGGGGCGACTAATGAAAAACTGTTTTTT.

The CDR3 sequence is CASSYSLVESNQPQHF. In DNA, the CDR3 is TGTGCCAGCAGTTACTCTTTGGTAGAAAGCAATCAGCCCCAGCATTTT. This chain joins TRBV6-6 and TRBJ1-5; D gene uncertain. Germline-derived CDR1 and CDR2 are MNHNY and SVGAGI (reference sequence). Trimming took off 0 bases at V and 1 base at J, with 10 bases between the two ends. This CDR3 comprises 16 residues.

This clonotype was found many times. This sequence joins TRBV29-1 and TRBJ2-5; TRBD2 matches 7 bases. This CDR3 region has 16 residues. Trimming cost V 0 bases and J 5 bases; bases outside gene matches: 12. CDR1 and CDR2 from the germline V gene are SQVTM and ANQGSEA. The CDR3 here is CSVEDRGGNSGETQYF. CDR3 bases: TGCAGCGTTGAAGATCGAGGCGGAAATAGCGGGGAGACCCAGTACTTC.

There are many counts of this clonotype. The CDR3 region has the DNA TGTGCCAGCAGTTCCCCTTTAGGGATGGTGAGCACAGATACGCAGTATTTT. Translation gives CASSSPLGMVSTDTQYF. This chain joins TRBV6-5 and TRBJ2-3; unclear D gene. Germline lookup yields CDR1 MNHEY and CDR2 SVGAGI. V was trimmed by 4 bases and J by 0 bases, leaving 17 bases between them. The CDR3 spans 17 residues.

On this clonotype: A read error may account for a junction end that differs from germline. The chain has TRBV25-1 and TRBJ2-5; the D gene could be TRBD1 or TRBD2 (6 bases each). Germline lookup yields CDR1 MGHDK and CDR2 SYGVNS. This CDR3 comprises 13 residues. CDR3 sequence (DNA): TGTACCAGCACCCACGGAGGGGGAGAGACCCAGTACTTC. Its translation: CTSTHGGGETQYF. Based on the CDR3 plus reference TRBV25-1 and TRBJ2-5, the full variable domain is EADIYQTPRYLVIGTGKKITLECSQTMGHDKMYWYQQDPGMELHLIHYSYGVNSTEKGDLSSESTVSRIRTEHFPLTLESARPSHTSQYLCTSTHGGGETQYFGPGTRLLVL.

The gene calls are TRBV11-2 and TRBJ1-6; D gene unclear. In germline, CDR1 is SGHAT, CDR2 FQNNGV. CDR3 length equals 16 residues. The V and J ends lost 1 base and 4 bases respectively, with 11 bases between them. The CDR3 DNA is TGTGCCAGCAGCTTAGGGGAGAATTCTTATAATTCACCCCTCCACTTT. Residues: CASSLGENSYNSPLHF.

This clonotype was seen a handful of times. The rearrangement joins TRBV12-3 or TRBV12-4 to TRBJ2-2; TRBD1 matches at 11 bases. V trimming: 6 bases; J trimming: 7 bases; junction bases outside the gene matches: 7. CDR3 length: 15 residues. CDR3 DNA sequence: TGTGCCAGCAGCCCGGGACAGGGGGAAGGCGGGGAGCTGTTTTTT. The encoded protein is CASSPGQGEGGELFF.

This clonotype was counted between two and nine times. The chain uses TRBV5-1 and TRBJ2-1; D possibly matches TRBD1 or TRBD2 (5 bases each). The CDR3 spans 15 residues. Germline V lookup: CDR1 SGHRS, CDR2 YFSETQ. The V end was cut by 4 bases, the J end by 7 bases, with 18 bases between. The chain's CDR3 is CASSAAFRGPNEQFF. The CDR3 DNA reads TGCGCCAGCAGCGCAGCGTTTAGGGGACCAAATGAGCAGTTCTTC.